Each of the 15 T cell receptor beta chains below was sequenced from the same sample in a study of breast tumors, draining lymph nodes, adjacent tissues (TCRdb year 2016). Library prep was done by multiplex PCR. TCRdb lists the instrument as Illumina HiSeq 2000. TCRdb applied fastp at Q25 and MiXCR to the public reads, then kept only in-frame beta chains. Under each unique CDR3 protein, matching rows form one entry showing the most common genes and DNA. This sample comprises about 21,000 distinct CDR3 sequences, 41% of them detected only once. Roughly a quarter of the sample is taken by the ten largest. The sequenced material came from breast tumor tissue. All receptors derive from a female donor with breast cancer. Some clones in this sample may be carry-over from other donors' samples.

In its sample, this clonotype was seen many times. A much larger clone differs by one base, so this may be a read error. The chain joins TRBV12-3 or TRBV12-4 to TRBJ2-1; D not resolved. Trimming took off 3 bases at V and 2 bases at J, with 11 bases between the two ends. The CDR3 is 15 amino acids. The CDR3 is CASSFNGSPYNEQFF. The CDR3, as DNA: TGTGCCAGCAGTTTCAACGGGTCTCCCTACAATGAGCAGTTCTTC.

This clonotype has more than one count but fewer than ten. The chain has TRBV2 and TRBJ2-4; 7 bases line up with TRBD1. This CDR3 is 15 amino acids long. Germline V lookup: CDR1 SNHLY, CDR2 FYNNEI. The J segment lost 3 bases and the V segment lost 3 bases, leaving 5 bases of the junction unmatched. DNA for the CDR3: TGTGCCAGCAGTGACTTCCCAGGGGGCAAAAACATTCAGTACTTC. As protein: CASSDFPGGKNIQYF.

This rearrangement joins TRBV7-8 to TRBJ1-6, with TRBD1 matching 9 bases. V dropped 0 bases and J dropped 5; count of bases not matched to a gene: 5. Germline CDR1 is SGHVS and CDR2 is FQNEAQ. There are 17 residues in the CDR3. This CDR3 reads CASSLATGTGNNSPLHF. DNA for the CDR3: TGTGCCAGCAGCTTAGCTACCGGGACAGGGAATAATTCACCCCTCCACTTT.

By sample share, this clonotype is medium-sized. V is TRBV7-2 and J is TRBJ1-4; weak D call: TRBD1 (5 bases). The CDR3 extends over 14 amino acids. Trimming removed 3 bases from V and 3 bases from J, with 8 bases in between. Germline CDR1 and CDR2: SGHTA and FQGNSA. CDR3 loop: CASSFGGPNEKLFF. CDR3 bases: TGTGCCAGCAGCTTCGGGGGTCCTAATGAAAAACTGTTTTTT.

CDR3 residues: CATSDPLRLAGGPDTQYF. The CDR3 DNA reads as TGTGCCACCAGTGATCCCCTTCGACTAGCGGGGGGACCAGATACGCAGTATTTT. The chain carries TRBV24-1 and TRBJ2-3, with 13 nucleotides matching TRBD2. There are 18 residues in the CDR3. V lost 3 bases, J lost 4 bases, and 9 bases stayed unmatched. Germline assignment: CDR1 KGHDR and CDR2 SFDVKD.

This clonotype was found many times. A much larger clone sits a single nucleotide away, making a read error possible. Here the CDR3 reads CASSSAGTGISEQYF. CDR3 bases: TGCGCCAGCAGCTCAGCCGGGACAGGGATCAGCGAGCAGTACTTC. The chain employs TRBV5-1 and TRBJ2-7, with 9 positions matching TRBD1. Per germline, CDR1 SGHRS and CDR2 YFSETQ. The CDR3 consists of 15 residues. The V and J ends lost 3 bases and 6 bases, in that order; junction bases with no gene match: 10.

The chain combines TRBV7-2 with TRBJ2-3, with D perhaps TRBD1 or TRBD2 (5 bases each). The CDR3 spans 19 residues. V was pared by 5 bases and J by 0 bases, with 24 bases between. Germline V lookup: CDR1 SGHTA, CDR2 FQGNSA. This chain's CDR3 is CASSPLILWDRPSTDTQYF. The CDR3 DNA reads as TGTGCCAGCAGCCCACTCATCCTCTGGGACCGACCTAGCACAGATACGCAGTATTTT.

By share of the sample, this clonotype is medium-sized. The CDR3, as DNA: TGTGCCACCAGTGATTTGTGGGGGGGCCAGAATGAGCAGTTCTTC. Protein product: CATSDLWGGQNEQFF. The chain links TRBV24-1 to TRBJ2-1; tentatively, D is TRBD2 (7 bases). This CDR3 has 15 residues. V lost 0 bases and J lost 7, with 12 bases in between. The V gene's germline CDR1 is KGHDR and CDR2 SFDVKD.

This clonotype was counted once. This CDR3 reads CSAAEADSGNTIYF. DNA for the CDR3: TGCAGTGCTGCAGAGGCGGACTCTGGAAACACCATATATTTT. The chain uses TRBV20-1 and TRBJ1-3; D is unclear. This CDR3 contains 14 residues. Trimming left V 5 bases short and J 0 bases short, with 11 bases between. The germline CDR1 and CDR2 sequences are DFQATT and SNEGSKA (reference sequence).

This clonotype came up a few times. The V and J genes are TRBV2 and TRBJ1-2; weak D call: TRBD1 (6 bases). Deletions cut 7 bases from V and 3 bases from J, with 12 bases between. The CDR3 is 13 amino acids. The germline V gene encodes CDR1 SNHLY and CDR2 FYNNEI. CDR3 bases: TGTGCCAGCACTTATGGGGGCTACTATGGCTACACCTTC. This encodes CASTYGGYYGYTF.

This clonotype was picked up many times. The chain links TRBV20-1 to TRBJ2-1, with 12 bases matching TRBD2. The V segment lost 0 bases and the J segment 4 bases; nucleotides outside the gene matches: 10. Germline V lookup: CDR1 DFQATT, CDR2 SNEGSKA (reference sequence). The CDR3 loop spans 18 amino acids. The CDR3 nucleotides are TGCAGTGCTAGAGATTATCGGACTAGCGGGGCTGAATACAATGAGCAGTTCTTC. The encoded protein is CSARDYRTSGAEYNEQFF.

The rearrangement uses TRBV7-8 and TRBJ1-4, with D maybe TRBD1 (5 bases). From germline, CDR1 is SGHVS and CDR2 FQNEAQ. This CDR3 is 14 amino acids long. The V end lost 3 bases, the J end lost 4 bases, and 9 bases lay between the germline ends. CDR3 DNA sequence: TGTGCCAGCAGCTTGGAGGGACGTAATGAAAAACTGTTTTTT. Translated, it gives CASSLEGRNEKLFF.

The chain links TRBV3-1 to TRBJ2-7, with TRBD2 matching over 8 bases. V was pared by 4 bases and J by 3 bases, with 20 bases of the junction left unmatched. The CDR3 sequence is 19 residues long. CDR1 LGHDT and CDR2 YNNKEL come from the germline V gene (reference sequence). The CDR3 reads CASSLYEGGSGNRYYEQYF. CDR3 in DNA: TGTGCCAGCAGCCTCTATGAGGGAGGTAGCGGGAACCGCTACTACGAGCAGTACTTC.

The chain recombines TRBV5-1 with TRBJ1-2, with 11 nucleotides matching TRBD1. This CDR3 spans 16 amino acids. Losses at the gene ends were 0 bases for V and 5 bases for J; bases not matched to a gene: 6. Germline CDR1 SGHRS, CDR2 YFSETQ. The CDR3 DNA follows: TGCGCCAGCAGCTTGGAGGGACAGGGGGGAAGGTATGGCTACACCTTC. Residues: CASSLEGQGGRYGYTF.

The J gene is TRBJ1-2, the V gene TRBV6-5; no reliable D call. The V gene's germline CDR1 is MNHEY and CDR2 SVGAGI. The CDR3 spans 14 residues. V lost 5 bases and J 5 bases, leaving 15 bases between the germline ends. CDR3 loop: CASSGVRTSYGYTF. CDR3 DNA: TGTGCCAGCAGTGGGGTGCGGACTTCTTATGGCTACACCTTC.